The 6 T cell receptor beta chains in this list originate from one sample, sequenced in a study of T cells after yellow fever vaccination. TCRdb used MiXCR to reprocess the 5' RACE reads, holding one entry per CDR3 protein. Here the sample spans a few hundred thousand distinct CDR3 sequences, about a fifth being singletons. The sequencing here drew on PBMCs, taken 15 days after the yellow fever booster vaccination. The receptor source for this set is a man aged 25-40 years who received the YFV17D yellow fever vaccine.

CDR3 protein: CASSWRTGAQETQYF. The CDR3 coding sequence is TGCGCCAGCAGCTGGAGAACAGGGGCACAAGAGACCCAGTACTTC. The chain is built from TRBV5-1 and TRBJ2-5, with 7 positions matching TRBD1. V trimming: 3 bases; J trimming: 2 bases; junction bases outside the gene matches: 7. The germline V gene encodes CDR1 SGHRS and CDR2 YFSETQ. The CDR3 covers 15 residues.

The CDR3 region has the DNA TGCAGCGTTGAAGGTCGGGGGACAGGGGGCGAGACCCAGTACTTC. The encoded protein is CSVEGRGTGGETQYF. The chain carries TRBV29-1 and TRBJ2-5; 12 bases match TRBD1. J was trimmed by 5 bases and V by 1 base; bases with no gene match: 5. CDR1 and CDR2 (germline): SQVTM, ANQGSEA. This CDR3 comprises 15 residues.

This clonotype occurred a few times. This chain joins TRBV29-1 and TRBJ1-3, with unresolved D. Germline assignment: CDR1 SQVTM and CDR2 ANQGSEA. V was pared by 6 bases and J by 4 bases, with 13 bases between. The CDR3 totals 13 residues. The CDR3 protein is CSVLTPRGNTIYF. For the CDR3, the DNA is TGCAGCGTCCTGACCCCTAGGGGAAACACCATATATTTT. The whole variable domain, remainder taken from reference TRBV29-1 and TRBJ1-3, is SAVISQKPSRDICQRGTSLTIQCQVDSQVTMMFWYRQQPGQSLTLIATANQGSEATYESGFVIDKFPISRPNLTFSTLTVSNMSPEDSSIYLCSVLTPRGNTIYFGEGSWLTVV.

This chain uses TRBV5-1 with TRBJ1-6; 11 positions match TRBD1. The junction had 7 bases not matched to a gene; V was cut back by 3 bases and J by 8 bases. Germline CDR1 reads SGHRS; CDR2 reads YFSETQ. This CDR3 comprises 16 residues. The DNA of the CDR3 is TGCGCCAGCAGCTGGGGGACAGGGGGTGCGGATTCACCCCTCCACTTT. Translated: CASSWGTGGADSPLHF. The whole variable domain, remainder taken from reference TRBV5-1 and TRBJ1-6, is KAGVTQTPRYLIKTRGQQVTLSCSPISGHRSVSWYQQTPGQGLQFLFEYFSETQRNKGNFPGRFSGRQFSNSRSEMNVSTLELGDSALYLCASSWGTGGADSPLHFGNGTRLTVT.

This chain connects TRBV20-1 to TRBJ2-2, with 8 bases matching TRBD2. CDR1 DFQATT and CDR2 SNEGSKA come from the germline V gene (reference sequence). V gave up 3 bases and J gave up 3 bases; unmatched junction bases: 6. This CDR3 region has 15 residues. CDR3 loop: CSASSGSGYTGELFF. CDR3 coding DNA: TGCAGTGCTAGCAGCGGGAGTGGATACACCGGGGAGCTGTTTTTT.

This clonotype turned up a few times. The genes are TRBV5-1 and TRBJ2-2; 11 nucleotides align to TRBD2. Germline V gene sequence: CDR1 SGHRS, CDR2 YFSETQ. V lost 4 bases to trimming and J lost 6 bases; unmatched junction nucleotides: 8. The CDR3 is made up of 16 amino acids. The chain's CDR3 is CASSLGTSGFSGELFF. The DNA of the CDR3 is TGCGCCAGCAGCCTGGGGACTAGCGGTTTCTCCGGGGAGCTGTTTTTT.